The entry below describes one T cell receptor (beta chain). The germline V gene has CDR1 MNHEY and CDR2 SMNVEV (reference sequence). With 11 bases removed from V and 5 bases from J, the gap between germline ends came to 18 bases. This CDR3 spans 14 amino acids. The data were taken from a study of blood T cells in healthy people across ages. Primers used in a second PCR of roughly 7 to 12 cycles were a sample-barcoded 5' primer and a J-beta primer mix. TCRdb passed the 5' RACE reads through MiXCR, listing each CDR3 protein once. The sample comprises around 750,000 distinct CDR3 sequences, less than 70% of which are singletons, and roughly 37% rests with the top ten.

The specimen sequenced was blood. This chain uses TRBV27 with TRBJ1-4, with D maybe TRBD1 (6 bases). This TCR was sampled from a man older than 75 in good health. The CDR3 loop is CAGTQQGSNEKLFF. As DNA, the CDR3 is TGTGCCGGCACCCAGCAGGGGAGCAATGAAAAACTGTTTTTT.